Many counts were recorded for the clone carrying this TCR beta chain. Its antigen is not identified. The data stem from a study of CD8 T cells in ankylosing spondylitis. Scientists made TCR beta libraries using quantitative 5'-RACE with molecular barcodes. Via MiXCR, TCRdb re-called the 5' RACE reads, giving one row per CDR3 protein. This table has roughly 190,000 distinct CDR3 sequences, 9.5% to 15% appearing once. V lost 4 bases and J 5 bases, leaving 11 bases between the germline ends. Germline V gives CDR1 MGHRA, CDR2 YSYEKL. CDR3 size: 13 residues. Study outcomes and limitations: Made up of fewer than ten highly homologous variants, a TCR beta motif appeared characteristic of ankylosing spondylitis blood.

The sequenced material came from blood, either unsorted or a sorted T cell fraction (not recorded which). The chain uses TRBV4-1 and TRBJ1-2, with D possibly being TRBD1 (5 bases). The clonotype was recovered from a male donor with ankylosing spondylitis or in good health (not recorded which). The CDR3 DNA is TGCGCCAGCAGCCTTGAGGGGTTTTATGGCTACACCTTC. It is translated as CASSLEGFYGYTF.